One T cell receptor (beta chain) is described in this entry. Produced via immunoSEQ multiplex PCR; TCRdb's table is partial and in-frame only. The table includes tens of thousands of clones, about 80% detected once. This sample is part of a study of control samples from healthy donors and cancer patients. This CDR3 comprises 14 residues. CDR1 and CDR2 (germline): MDHEN, SYDVKM. Trimming cost V 6 bases and J 0 bases, with 9 bases left between them. Sequenced: blood. The receptor was isolated from a man aged 65 to 85 in good health. The rearrangement joins TRBV28 to TRBJ1-3; no clear D gene. CDR3 nucleotide sequence: TGTGCCAGCAGCCCAGAGGACTCTGGAAACACCATATATTTT. Translation gives CASSPEDSGNTIYF. The complete variable domain, with remaining parts taken from reference TRBV28 and TRBJ1-3, reads DVKVTQSSRYLVKRTGEKVFLECVQDMDHENMFWYRQDPGLGLRLIYFSYDVKMKEKGDIPEGYSVSREKKERFSLILESASTNQTSMYLCASSPEDSGNTIYFGEGSWLTVV.